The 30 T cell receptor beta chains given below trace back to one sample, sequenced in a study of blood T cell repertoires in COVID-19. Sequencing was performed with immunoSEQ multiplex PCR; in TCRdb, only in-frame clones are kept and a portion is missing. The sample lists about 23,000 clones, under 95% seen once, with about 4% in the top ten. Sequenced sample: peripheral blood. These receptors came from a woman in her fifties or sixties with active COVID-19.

The DNA for the CDR3 is TGTGCCAGCAGTGTCGAATATTGGGGACAGACCACAGATACGCAGTATTTT. It specifies CASSVEYWGQTTDTQYF. This chain uses TRBV2 with TRBJ2-3; 7 nucleotides agree with TRBD1. The V segment lost 4 bases and the J segment 2 bases; nucleotides outside the gene matches: 12. Looked up from germline, CDR1 is SNHLY and CDR2 is FYNNEI. The CDR3 consists of 17 residues.

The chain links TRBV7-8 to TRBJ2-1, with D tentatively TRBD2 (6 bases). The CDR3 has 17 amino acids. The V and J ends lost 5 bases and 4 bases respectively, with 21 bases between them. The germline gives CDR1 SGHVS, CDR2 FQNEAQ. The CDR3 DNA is TGTGCCAGCAGCGCCTACCGTCGGGACTCGGGATACAATGAGCAGTTCTTC. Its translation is CASSAYRRDSGYNEQFF.

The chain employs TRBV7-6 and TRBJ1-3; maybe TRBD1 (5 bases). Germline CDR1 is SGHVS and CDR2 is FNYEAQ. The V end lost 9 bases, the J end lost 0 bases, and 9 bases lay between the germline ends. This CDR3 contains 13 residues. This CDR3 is CARRQTSGNTIYF. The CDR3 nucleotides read TGTGCCAGACGACAGACCTCTGGAAACACCATATATTTT.

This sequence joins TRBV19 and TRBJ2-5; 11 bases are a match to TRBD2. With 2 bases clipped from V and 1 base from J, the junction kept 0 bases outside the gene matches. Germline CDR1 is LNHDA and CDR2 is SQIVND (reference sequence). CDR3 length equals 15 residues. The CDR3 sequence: CASSILAGGQETQYF. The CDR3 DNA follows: TGTGCCAGTAGTATACTAGCGGGGGGCCAAGAGACCCAGTACTTC.

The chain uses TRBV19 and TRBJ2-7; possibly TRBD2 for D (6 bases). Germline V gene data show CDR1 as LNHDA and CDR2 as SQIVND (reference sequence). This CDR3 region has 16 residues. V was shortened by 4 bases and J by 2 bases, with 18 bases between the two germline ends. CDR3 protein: CASSKVPVSGAYEQYF. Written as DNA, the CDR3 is TGTGCCAGTAGTAAAGTTCCTGTCTCGGGGGCCTACGAGCAGTACTTC.

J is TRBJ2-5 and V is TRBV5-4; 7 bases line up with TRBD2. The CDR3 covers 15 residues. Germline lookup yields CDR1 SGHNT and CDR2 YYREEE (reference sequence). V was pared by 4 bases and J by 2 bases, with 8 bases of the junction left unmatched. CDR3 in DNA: TGTGCCAGCAGCCCGGGGAGGGCAGGACAAGAGACCCAGTACTTC. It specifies CASSPGRAGQETQYF.

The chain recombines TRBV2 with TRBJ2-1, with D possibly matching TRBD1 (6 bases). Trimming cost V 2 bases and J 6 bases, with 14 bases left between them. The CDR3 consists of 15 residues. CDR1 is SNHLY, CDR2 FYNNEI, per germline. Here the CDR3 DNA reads TGTGCCAGCAGTGAATACAGGGTTACCGGCAATGAGCAGTTCTTC. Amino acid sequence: CASSEYRVTGNEQFF.

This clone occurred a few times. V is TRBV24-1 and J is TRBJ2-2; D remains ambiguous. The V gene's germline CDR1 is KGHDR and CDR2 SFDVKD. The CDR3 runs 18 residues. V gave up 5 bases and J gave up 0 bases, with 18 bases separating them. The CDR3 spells CATSATSVRTANTGELFF. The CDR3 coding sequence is TGTGCCACCAGTGCGACCAGTGTCCGAACAGCGAACACCGGGGAGCTGTTTTTT.

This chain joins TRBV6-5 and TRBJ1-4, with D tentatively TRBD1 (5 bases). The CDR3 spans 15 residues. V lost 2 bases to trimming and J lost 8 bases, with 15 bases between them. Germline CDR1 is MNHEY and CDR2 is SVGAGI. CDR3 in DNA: TGTGCCAGCAGTTACAGTTTCAGGGTGGCAGAAAAACTGTTTTTT. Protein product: CASSYSFRVAEKLFF.

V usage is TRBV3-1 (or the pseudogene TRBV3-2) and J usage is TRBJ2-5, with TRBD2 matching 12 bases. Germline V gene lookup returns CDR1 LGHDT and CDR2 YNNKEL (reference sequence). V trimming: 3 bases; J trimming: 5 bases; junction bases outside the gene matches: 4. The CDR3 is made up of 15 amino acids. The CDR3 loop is CASSQTSGSRETQYF. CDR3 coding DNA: TGTGCCAGCAGCCAGACTAGCGGGAGCAGGGAGACCCAGTACTTC.

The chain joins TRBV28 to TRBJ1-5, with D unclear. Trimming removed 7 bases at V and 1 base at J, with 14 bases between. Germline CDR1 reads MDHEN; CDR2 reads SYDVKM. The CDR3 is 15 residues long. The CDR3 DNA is TGTGCCAGCATTAAAGGGAGTTTAAGCAATCAGCCCCAGCATTTT. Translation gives CASIKGSLSNQPQHF.

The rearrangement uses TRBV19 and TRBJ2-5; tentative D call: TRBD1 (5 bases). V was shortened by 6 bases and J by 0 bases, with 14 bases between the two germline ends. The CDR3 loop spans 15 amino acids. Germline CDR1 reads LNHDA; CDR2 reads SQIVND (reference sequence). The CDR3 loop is CASRPTTVNQETQYF. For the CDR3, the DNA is TGTGCCAGTAGACCAACGACAGTTAACCAAGAGACCCAGTACTTC.

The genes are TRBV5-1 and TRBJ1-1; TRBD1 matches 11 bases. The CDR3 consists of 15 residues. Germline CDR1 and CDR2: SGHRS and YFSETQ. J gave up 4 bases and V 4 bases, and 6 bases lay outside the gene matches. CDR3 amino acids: CASSRDRGVGTEAFF. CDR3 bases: TGCGCCAGCAGCAGGGACAGGGGGGTGGGCACTGAAGCTTTCTTT.

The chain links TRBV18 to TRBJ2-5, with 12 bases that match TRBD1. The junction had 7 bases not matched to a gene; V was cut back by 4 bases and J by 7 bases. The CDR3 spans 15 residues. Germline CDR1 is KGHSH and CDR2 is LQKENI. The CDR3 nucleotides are TGTGCCAGCTCACTTGGGACAGGGGGCACCGCGACCCAGTACTTC. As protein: CASSLGTGGTATQYF.

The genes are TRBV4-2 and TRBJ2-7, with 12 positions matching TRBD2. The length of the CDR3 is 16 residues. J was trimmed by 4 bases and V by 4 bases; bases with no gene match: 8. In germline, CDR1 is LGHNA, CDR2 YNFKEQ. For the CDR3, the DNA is TGTGCCAGCAGCCCCAGGCTAGCGGGAGGGCAGTACGAGCAGTACTTC. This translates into CASSPRLAGGQYEQYF.

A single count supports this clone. DNA of the CDR3: TGCAGCGATACCACAGACAGGAACACCGGGGAGCTGTTTTTT. Encoded protein: CSDTTDRNTGELFF. V and J are TRBV29-1 and TRBJ2-2, with D perhaps TRBD1 (5 bases). CDR3 size: 14 residues. The V end lost 7 bases, the J end lost 1 base, and 13 bases lay between the germline ends. The germline gives CDR1 SQVTM, CDR2 ANQGSEA.

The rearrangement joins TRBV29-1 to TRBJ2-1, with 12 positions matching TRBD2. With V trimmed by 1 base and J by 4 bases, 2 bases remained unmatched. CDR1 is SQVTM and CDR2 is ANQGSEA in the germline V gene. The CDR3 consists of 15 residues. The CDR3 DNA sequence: TGCAGCGTTGAAGGTACTAGCGGGAGGTACAATGAGCAGTTCTTC. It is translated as CSVEGTSGRYNEQFF.

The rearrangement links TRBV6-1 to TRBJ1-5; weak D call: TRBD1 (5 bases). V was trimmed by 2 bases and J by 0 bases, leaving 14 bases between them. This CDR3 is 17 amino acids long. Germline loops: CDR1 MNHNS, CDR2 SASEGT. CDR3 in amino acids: CASSERGSRYSNQPQHF. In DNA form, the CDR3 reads TGTGCCAGCAGTGAAAGGGGCAGCCGATATAGCAATCAGCCCCAGCATTTT.

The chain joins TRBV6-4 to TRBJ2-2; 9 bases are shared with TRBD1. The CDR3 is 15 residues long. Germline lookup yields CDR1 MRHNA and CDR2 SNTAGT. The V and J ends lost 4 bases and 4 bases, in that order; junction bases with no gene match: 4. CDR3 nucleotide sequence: TGTGCCAGCAGTGTCCAGACAGGGGGCACCGGGGAGCTGTTTTTT. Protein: CASSVQTGGTGELFF.

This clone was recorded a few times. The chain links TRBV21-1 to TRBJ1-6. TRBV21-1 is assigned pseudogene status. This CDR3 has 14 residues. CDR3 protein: CASSKTVRASPLHF. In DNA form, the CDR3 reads TGTGCCAGCAGCAAAACGGTGAGGGCCTCACCCCTCCACTTT.

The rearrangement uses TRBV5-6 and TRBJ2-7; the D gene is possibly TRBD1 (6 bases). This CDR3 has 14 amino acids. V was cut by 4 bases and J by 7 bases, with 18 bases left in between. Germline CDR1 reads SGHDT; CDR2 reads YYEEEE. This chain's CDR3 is CASSPQGFKREQYF. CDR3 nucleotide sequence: TGTGCCAGCAGCCCCCAGGGGTTTAAGAGGGAGCAGTACTTC.

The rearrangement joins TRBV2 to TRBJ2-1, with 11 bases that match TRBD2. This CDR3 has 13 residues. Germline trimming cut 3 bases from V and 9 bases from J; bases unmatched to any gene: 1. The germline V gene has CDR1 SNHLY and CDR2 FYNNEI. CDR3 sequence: CASSETSGTEQFF. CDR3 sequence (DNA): TGTGCCAGCAGTGAGACTAGCGGGACTGAGCAGTTCTTC.

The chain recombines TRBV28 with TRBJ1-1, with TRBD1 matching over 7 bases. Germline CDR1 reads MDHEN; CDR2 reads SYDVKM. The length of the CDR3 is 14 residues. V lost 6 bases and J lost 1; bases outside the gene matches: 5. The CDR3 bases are TGTGCCAGCAGACGACGGACAGGGAACACTGAAGCTTTCTTT. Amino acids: CASRRRTGNTEAFF.

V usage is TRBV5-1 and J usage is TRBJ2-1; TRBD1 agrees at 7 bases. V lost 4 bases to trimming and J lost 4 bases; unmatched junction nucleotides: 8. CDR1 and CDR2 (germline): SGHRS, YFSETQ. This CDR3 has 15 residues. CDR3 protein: CASSLRQGSYNEQFF. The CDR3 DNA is TGCGCCAGCAGCCTTAGACAGGGTTCGTACAATGAGCAGTTCTTC.

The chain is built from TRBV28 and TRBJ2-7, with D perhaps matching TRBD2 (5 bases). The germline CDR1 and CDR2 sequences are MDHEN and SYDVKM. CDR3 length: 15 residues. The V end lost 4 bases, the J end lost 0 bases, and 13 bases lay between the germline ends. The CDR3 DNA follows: TGTGCCAGCAGTTCCCCGCCGGGGAGCTCCTACGAGCAGTACTTC. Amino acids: CASSSPPGSSYEQYF.

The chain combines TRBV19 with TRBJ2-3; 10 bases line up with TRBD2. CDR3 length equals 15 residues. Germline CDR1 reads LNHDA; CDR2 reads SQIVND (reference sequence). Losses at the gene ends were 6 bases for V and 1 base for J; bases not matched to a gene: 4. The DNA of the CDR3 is TGTGCCAGTAGGCCTAGCGGGAGCCGCACAGATACGCAGTATTTT. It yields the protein CASRPSGSRTDTQYF.

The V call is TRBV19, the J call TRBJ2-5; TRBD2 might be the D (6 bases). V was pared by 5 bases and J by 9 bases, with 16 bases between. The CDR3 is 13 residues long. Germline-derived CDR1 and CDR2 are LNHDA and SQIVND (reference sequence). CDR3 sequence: CASSLSGPGAQYF. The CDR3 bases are TGTGCCAGTAGTTTGAGCGGCCCGGGGGCCCAGTACTTC.

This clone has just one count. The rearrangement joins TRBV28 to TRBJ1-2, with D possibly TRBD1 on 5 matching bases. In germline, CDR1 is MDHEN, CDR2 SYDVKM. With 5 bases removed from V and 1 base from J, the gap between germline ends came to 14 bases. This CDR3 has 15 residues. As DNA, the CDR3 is TGTGCCAGCAGTACCCCCGGACACAATAACTATGGCTACACCTTC. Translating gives CASSTPGHNNYGYTF.

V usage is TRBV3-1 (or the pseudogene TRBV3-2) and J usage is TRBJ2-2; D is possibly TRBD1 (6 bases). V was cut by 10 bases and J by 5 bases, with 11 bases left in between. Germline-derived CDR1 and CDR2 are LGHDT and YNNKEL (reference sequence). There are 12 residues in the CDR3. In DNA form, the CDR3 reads TGTGCCACCGGGACAATGACCGGGGAGCTGTTTTTT. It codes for CATGTMTGELFF.

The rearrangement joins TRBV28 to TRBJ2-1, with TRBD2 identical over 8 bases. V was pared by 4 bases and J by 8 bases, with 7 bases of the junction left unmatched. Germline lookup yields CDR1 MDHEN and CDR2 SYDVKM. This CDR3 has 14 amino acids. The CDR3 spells CASSYGGALYEQFF. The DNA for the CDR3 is TGTGCCAGCAGTTACGGGGGGGCCTTATATGAGCAGTTCTTC. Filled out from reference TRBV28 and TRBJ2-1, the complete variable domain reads DVKVTQSSRYLVKRTGEKVFLECVQDMDHENMFWYRQDPGLGLRLIYFSYDVKMKEKGDIPEGYSVSREKKERFSLILESASTNQTSMYLCASSYGGALYEQFFGPGTRLTVL.